The 5 T cell receptor beta chains below were found in one sample sequenced in a study of OX40 agonist ivuxolimab in advanced cancers. Assay used: immunoSEQ multiplex PCR; TCRdb lists only in-frame clones, some missing. The sample carries some 95,000 clones, about 90% recorded once. The source was CD4+ or CD8+ T cells sorted from blood, collected in a trial of the OX40 agonist ivuxolimab. The origin of the receptors is an adult with an advanced solid tumor such as melanoma, head and neck, liver or kidney cancer.

The V call is TRBV5-4, the J call TRBJ1-1, with 8 bases aligning to TRBD1. The CDR3 loop spans 14 amino acids. Germline V gives CDR1 SGHNT, CDR2 YYREEE (reference sequence). V trimming: 4 bases; J trimming: 4 bases; junction bases outside the gene matches: 6. The CDR3 reads CASSIRGPVTEAFF. The CDR3 nucleotides read TGTGCCAGCAGCATCAGGGGGCCAGTCACTGAAGCTTTCTTT.

The chain recombines TRBV5-1 with TRBJ2-1; 8 nucleotides match TRBD1. J was trimmed by 9 bases and V by 4 bases; bases with no gene match: 15. CDR3 length equals 16 residues. Germline V gene data show CDR1 as SGHRS and CDR2 as YFSETQ. The CDR3 is CASSTQGAQGTGEQFF. In DNA form, the CDR3 reads TGCGCCAGCAGCACTCAGGGGGCGCAAGGGACGGGTGAGCAGTTCTTC.

V is TRBV5-1 and J is TRBJ1-2; D is possibly TRBD1 (5 bases). Germline CDR1 SGHRS, CDR2 YFSETQ. The CDR3 contains 14 residues. The ends were cut back, 5 bases at V and 6 bases at J, with 17 bases in the middle. CDR3 sequence: CASRGLGQGHGYTF. The DNA of the CDR3 is TGCGCCAGCAGGGGTCTAGGTCAGGGTCATGGCTACACCTTC.

This chain links TRBV5-5 with TRBJ2-7, with TRBD1 as a possible D gene (5 bases). The CDR3 is made up of 14 amino acids. V lost 4 bases, J lost 6 bases, and 17 bases lay in between. Germline lookup yields CDR1 SGHKS and CDR2 YYEKEE (reference sequence). CDR3 nucleotide sequence: TGTGCCAGCAGCCTTACAGGACACTCTTCCGAGCAGTACTTC. Its translation: CASSLTGHSSEQYF.

The chain employs TRBV5-5 and TRBJ2-7; D gene uncertain. The CDR3 contains 12 residues. CDR1 is SGHKS, CDR2 YYEKEE, per germline (reference sequence). V shed 1 base and J shed 3 bases, with 5 bases lying between them. The CDR3 reads CASSLTDYEQYF. The CDR3 region has the DNA TGTGCCAGCAGCTTGACGGACTACGAGCAGTACTTC.